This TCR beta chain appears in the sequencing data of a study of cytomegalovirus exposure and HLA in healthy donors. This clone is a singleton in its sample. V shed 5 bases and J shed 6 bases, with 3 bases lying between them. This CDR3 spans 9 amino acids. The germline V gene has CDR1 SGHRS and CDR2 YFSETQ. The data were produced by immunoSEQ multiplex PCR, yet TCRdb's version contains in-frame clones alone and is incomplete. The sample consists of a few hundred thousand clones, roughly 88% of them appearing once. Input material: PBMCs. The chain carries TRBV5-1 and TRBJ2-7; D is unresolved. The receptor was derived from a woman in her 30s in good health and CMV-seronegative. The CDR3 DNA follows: TGCGCCAGCAGATCCGAGCAGTACTTC. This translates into CASRSEQYF. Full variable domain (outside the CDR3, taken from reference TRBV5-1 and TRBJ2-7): KAGVTQTPRYLIKTRGQQVTLSCSPISGHRSVSWYQQTPGQGLQFLFEYFSETQRNKGNFPGRFSGRQFSNSRSEMNVSTLELGDSALYLCASRSEQYFGPGTRLTVT.